A single sample is the source of the 18 T cell receptor beta chains below, sequenced in a study of blood T cell repertoires in COVID-19. Sequenced by immunoSEQ multiplex PCR; TCRdb stores in-frame clones only, minus some. The table lists about 300,000 clones, approximately 85% of them singletons, with roughly 1.6% in the top ten. Sequencing used peripheral blood. All receptors derive from a woman in her forties or fifties with acute or convalescent COVID-19.

This chain links TRBV9 with TRBJ2-1, with 8 bases identical to TRBD1. Germline CDR1 is SGDLS and CDR2 is YYNGEE. The trim removed 3 bases at V and 0 bases at J, leaving 8 bases unmatched. The CDR3 spans 17 residues. The CDR3 DNA reads as TGTGCCAGCAGCGCTGGGAGAGGGACAGGCTCCTACAATGAGCAGTTCTTC. This gives the protein CASSAGRGTGSYNEQFF.

The rearrangement links TRBV19 to TRBJ1-6; D ambiguous. V was shortened by 4 bases and J by 4 bases, with 5 bases between the two germline ends. Per germline, CDR1 LNHDA and CDR2 SQIVND (reference sequence). CDR3 length: 13 amino acids. CDR3 protein: CASSTGYNSPLHF. CDR3 sequence (DNA): TGTGCCAGTAGTACAGGATATAATTCACCCCTCCACTTT.

This rearrangement joins TRBV6-6 to TRBJ1-1; D gene ambiguous. Trimming took 2 bases from V and 6 from J, leaving 10 bases between them. Germline V gene sequence: CDR1 MNHNY, CDR2 SVGAGI (reference sequence). CDR3 size: 13 residues. DNA of the CDR3: TGTGCCAGCAGTTACAGGCAGGTGGCTGAAGCTTTCTTT. It translates to CASSYRQVAEAFF.

The chain uses TRBV28 and TRBJ1-5; D gene ambiguous. V was cut by 2 bases and J by 3 bases, with 11 bases left in between. CDR1 is MDHEN, CDR2 SYDVKM, per germline. The CDR3 loop spans 15 amino acids. DNA of the CDR3: TGTGCCAGCAGTTTAAGTACCCAGTTCAATCAGCCCCAGCATTTT. This translates into CASSLSTQFNQPQHF.

The J gene is TRBJ1-2, the V gene TRBV5-1; TRBD1 matches 8 bases. The CDR3 extends over 14 amino acids. V was clipped by 1 base and J by 4 bases; unmatched bases: 3. Germline CDR1 reads SGHRS; CDR2 reads YFSETQ. CDR3 nucleotides: TGCGCCAGCAGCTTGCAGGGGGCTCGCTATGGCTACACCTTC. Translation: CASSLQGARYGYTF.

This clone showed up just a few times. The chain is built from TRBV7-9 and TRBJ2-1; the D gene is possibly TRBD1 (7 bases). The germline CDR1 and CDR2 sequences are SEHNR and FQNEAQ (reference sequence). The V gene lost 5 bases and the J gene lost 0 bases, with 20 bases spanning the gap. The CDR3 loop spans 18 amino acids. The CDR3 nucleotides are TGTGCCAGCAGCCCTACAGGGGTGCGGGGTCACTCCTACAATGAGCAGTTCTTC. Its translation: CASSPTGVRGHSYNEQFF.

The chain combines TRBV7-9 with TRBJ1-3; D might be TRBD1 (6 bases). The germline V gene encodes CDR1 SEHNR and CDR2 FQNEAQ (reference sequence). Trimming left V 5 bases short and J 0 bases short, with 20 bases between. This CDR3 is 18 amino acids long. CDR3 sequence reads: CASSPWDKVFSSGNTIYF. As DNA, the CDR3 is TGTGCCAGCAGCCCGTGGGACAAGGTCTTCAGCTCTGGAAACACCATATATTTT.

V usage is TRBV6-4 and J usage is TRBJ2-3; tentatively, D is TRBD2 (6 bases). This CDR3 spans 14 amino acids. CDR1 and CDR2 (germline): MRHNA, SNTAGT. The V gene lost 4 bases and the J gene lost 2 bases, with 10 bases spanning the gap. CDR3: CASSGGIFTDTQYF. CDR3 nucleotide sequence: TGTGCCAGCAGTGGCGGGATTTTCACAGATACGCAGTATTTT.

This clone was counted between two and nine times. V is TRBV6-5 and J is TRBJ1-1; D might be TRBD1 (5 bases). CDR3 length: 14 residues. Per the germline V gene, CDR1 is MNHEY and CDR2 is SVGAGI. V lost 3 bases to trimming and J lost 1 base, with 9 bases between them. The CDR3: CASSYRGWNTEAFF. Written as DNA, the CDR3 is TGTGCCAGCAGTTATAGGGGTTGGAACACTGAAGCTTTCTTT.

This chain links TRBV28 with TRBJ1-3; 7 positions match TRBD1. Germline CDR1 MDHEN, CDR2 SYDVKM. CDR3 length: 15 residues. The V segment lost 6 bases and the J segment 2 bases; nucleotides outside the gene matches: 7. The CDR3 bases are TGTGCCAGCAGCCTTGAGGGGGCGGCTGGAAACACCATATATTTT. The encoded protein is CASSLEGAAGNTIYF.

The chain carries TRBV28 and TRBJ2-7, with D possibly TRBD1 on 5 matching bases. V was pared by 7 bases and J by 3 bases, with 7 bases between. Germline V CDR1 and CDR2: MDHEN, SYDVKM. The CDR3 sequence is 11 residues long. CDR3 nucleotide sequence: TGTGCCAGCATCAGGGACTACGAGCAGTACTTC. This translates into CASIRDYEQYF.

The V and J genes are TRBV6-5 and TRBJ1-2; TRBD1 matches at 7 bases. There are 15 residues in the CDR3. The germline gives CDR1 MNHEY, CDR2 SVGAGI. V trimming: 0 bases; J trimming: 3 bases; junction bases outside the gene matches: 4. The CDR3 sequence: CASSYSSGGDYGYTF. For the CDR3, the DNA is TGTGCCAGCAGTTACTCGTCAGGGGGTGACTATGGCTACACCTTC.

This clone was seen a single time. The genes are TRBV21-1 and TRBJ1-1. TRBV21-1 is a pseudogene segment. The CDR3 has 14 amino acids. The CDR3 region has the DNA TGTGCCAGCAGCAGGGGAGGAATGAACACTGAAGCTTTCTTT. This codes for CASSRGGMNTEAFF.

The chain employs TRBV7-8 and TRBJ1-2; a weak D match, TRBD1 (5 bases). Between the trimmed V and J ends, which lost 1 base and 1 base, there was a span of 10 bases. The CDR3 extends over 15 amino acids. Germline V lookup: CDR1 SGHVS, CDR2 FQNEAQ. The CDR3 nucleotides read TGTGCCAGCAGCTTAGGACCAGGGCTTAACTATGGCTACACCTTC. Its translation is CASSLGPGLNYGYTF.

This clone was observed a few times. The chain joins TRBV7-2 to TRBJ2-7; perhaps TRBD1 as D (5 bases). The CDR3 length is 15 residues. Trimming stripped 0 bases from V and 7 bases from J, with 16 bases between. Germline V gene data show CDR1 as SGHTA and CDR2 as FQGNSA. DNA for the CDR3: TGTGCCAGCAGCTTAGCCGGCAGGGATCTGGGGGAGCAGTACTTC. The encoded protein is CASSLAGRDLGEQYF.

This clone was seen only once. The CDR3 sequence is CASRTGDRRDTEAFF. The CDR3, as DNA: TGTGCCAGCAGAACGGGAGACAGAAGGGACACTGAAGCTTTCTTT. The chain links TRBV2 to TRBJ1-1; D is possibly TRBD1 (5 bases). There are 15 residues in the CDR3. Per the germline V gene, CDR1 is SNHLY and CDR2 is FYNNEI. V lost 6 bases and J lost 3, with 17 bases in between.

The chain joins TRBV7-3 to TRBJ2-7, with 8 bases identical to TRBD2. With V trimmed by 5 bases and J by 6 bases, 9 bases remained unmatched. This CDR3 has 14 amino acids. Germline CDR1 is SGHTA and CDR2 is FQGTGA. CDR3 amino acids: CASSPYGTSREQYF. The CDR3 bases are TGTGCCAGCAGCCCCTACGGGACTAGTCGCGAGCAGTACTTC.

The J gene is TRBJ1-1, the V gene TRBV30; D possibly corresponds to TRBD1 (5 bases). Germline V gene data show CDR1 as GTSNPN and CDR2 as SVGIG (reference sequence). The CDR3 sequence is 13 residues long. V lost 3 bases and J 5 bases, leaving 13 bases between the germline ends. The CDR3, as DNA: TGTGCCTGGAGAGCAGGGATAATAACTGAAGCTTTCTTT. It codes for CAWRAGIITEAFF.